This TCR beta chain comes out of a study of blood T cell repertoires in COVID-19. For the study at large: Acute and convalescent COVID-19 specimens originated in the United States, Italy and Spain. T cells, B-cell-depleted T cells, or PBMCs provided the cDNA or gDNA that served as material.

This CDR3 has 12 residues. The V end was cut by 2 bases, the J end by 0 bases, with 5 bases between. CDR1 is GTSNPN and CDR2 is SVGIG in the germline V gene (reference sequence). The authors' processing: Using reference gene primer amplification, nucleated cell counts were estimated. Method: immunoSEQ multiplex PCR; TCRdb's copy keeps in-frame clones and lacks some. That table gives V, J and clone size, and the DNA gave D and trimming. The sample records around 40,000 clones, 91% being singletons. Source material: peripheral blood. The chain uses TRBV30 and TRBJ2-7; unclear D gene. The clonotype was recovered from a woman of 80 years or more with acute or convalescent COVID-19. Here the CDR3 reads CAWSTGSYEQYF. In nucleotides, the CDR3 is TGTGCCTGGAGTACCGGCTCCTACGAGCAGTACTTC.